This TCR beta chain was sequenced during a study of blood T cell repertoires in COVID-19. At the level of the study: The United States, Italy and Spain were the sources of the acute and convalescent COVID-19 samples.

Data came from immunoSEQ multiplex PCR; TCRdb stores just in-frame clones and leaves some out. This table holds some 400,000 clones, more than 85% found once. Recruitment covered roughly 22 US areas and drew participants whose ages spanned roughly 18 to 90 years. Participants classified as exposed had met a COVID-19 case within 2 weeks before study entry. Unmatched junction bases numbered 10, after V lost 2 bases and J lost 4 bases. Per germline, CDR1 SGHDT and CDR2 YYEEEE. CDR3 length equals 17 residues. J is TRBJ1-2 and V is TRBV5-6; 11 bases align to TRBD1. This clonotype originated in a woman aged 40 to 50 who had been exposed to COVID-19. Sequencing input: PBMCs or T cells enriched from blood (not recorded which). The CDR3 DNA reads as TGTGCCAGCAGCTTCAGGACAGGGGGCGCTTCGAGCTATGGCTACACCTTC. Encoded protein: CASSFRTGGASSYGYTF.